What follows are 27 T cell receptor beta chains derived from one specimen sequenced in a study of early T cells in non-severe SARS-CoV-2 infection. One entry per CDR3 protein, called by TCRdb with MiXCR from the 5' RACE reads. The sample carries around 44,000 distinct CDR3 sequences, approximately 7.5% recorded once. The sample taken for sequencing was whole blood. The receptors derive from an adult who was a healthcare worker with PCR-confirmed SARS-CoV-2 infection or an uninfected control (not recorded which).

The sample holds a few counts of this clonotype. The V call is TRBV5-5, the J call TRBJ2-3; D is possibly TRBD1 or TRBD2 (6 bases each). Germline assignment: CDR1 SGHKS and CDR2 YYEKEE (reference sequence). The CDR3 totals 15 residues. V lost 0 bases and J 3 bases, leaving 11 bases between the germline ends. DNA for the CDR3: TGTGCCAGCAGCTTGGCGGGGGCAGGGACAGATACGCAGTATTTT. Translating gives CASSLAGAGTDTQYF.

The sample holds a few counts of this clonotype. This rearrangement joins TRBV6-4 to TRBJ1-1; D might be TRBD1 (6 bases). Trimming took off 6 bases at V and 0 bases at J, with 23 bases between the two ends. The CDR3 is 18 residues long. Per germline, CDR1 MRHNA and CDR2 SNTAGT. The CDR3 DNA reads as TGTGCCAGCAGGAGGGGGGCGAGACTAGGCTCGATGAACACTGAAGCTTTCTTT. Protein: CASRRGARLGSMNTEAFF.

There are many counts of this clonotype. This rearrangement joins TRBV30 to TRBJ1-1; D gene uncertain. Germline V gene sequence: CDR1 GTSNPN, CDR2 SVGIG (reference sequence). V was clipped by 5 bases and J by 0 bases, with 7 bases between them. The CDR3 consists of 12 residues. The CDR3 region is CAWGSLNTEAFF. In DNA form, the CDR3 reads TGTGCCTGGGGGAGTTTGAACACTGAAGCTTTCTTT. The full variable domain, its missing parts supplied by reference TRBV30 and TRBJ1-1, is SQTIHQWPATLVQPVGSPLSLECTVEGTSNPNLYWYRQAAGRGLQLLFYSVGIGQISSEVPQNLSASRPQDRQFILSSKKLLLSDSGFYLCAWGSLNTEAFFGQGTRLTVV.

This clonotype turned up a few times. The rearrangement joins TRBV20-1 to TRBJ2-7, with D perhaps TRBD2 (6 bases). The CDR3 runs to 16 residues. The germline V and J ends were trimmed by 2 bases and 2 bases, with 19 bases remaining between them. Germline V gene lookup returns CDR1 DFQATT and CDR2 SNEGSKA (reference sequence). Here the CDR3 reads CSARPRIPSGPYEQYF. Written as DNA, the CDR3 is TGCAGTGCTAGACCCCGGATACCCAGCGGGCCCTACGAGCAGTACTTC.

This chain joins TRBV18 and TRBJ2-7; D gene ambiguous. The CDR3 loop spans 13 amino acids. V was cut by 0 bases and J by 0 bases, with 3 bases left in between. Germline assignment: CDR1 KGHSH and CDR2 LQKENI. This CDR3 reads CASSPPSSYEQYF. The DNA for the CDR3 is TGTGCCAGCTCACCACCGAGCTCCTACGAGCAGTACTTC.

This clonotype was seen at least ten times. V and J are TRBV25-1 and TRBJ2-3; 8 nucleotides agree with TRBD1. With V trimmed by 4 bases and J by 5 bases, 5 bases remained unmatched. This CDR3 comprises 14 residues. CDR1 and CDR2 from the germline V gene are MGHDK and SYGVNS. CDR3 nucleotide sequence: TGTGCCAGCAGTGCCAGGGGGCTGATAGATACGCAGTATTTT. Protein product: CASSARGLIDTQYF.

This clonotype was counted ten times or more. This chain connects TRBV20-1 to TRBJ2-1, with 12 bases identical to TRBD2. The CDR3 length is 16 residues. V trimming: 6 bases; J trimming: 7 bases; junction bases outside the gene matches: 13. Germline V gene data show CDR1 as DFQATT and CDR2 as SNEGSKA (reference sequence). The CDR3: CSASPSGGAVWNEQFF. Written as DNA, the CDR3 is TGCAGTGCCTCTCCTAGCGGGGGGGCCGTTTGGAATGAGCAGTTCTTC.

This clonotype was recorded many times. CDR3 sequence: CASSYGRIEQFF. The CDR3 DNA is TGTGCCAGCAGTTACGGTAGGATTGAGCAGTTCTTC. The V and J genes are TRBV6-5 and TRBJ2-1; D is unclear. V was pared by 2 bases and J by 9 bases, with 8 bases between. This CDR3 is 12 amino acids long. CDR1 and CDR2 from the germline V gene are MNHEY and SVGAGI.

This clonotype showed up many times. CDR3 bases: TGCAGTGCCCAAGGAGGCAATCAGCCCCAGCATTTT. Encoded protein: CSAQGGNQPQHF. V usage is TRBV20-1 and J usage is TRBJ1-5; D gene ambiguous. Germline loops: CDR1 DFQATT, CDR2 SNEGSKA (reference sequence). V lost 6 bases and J 2 bases, leaving 8 bases between the germline ends. This CDR3 is 12 amino acids long.

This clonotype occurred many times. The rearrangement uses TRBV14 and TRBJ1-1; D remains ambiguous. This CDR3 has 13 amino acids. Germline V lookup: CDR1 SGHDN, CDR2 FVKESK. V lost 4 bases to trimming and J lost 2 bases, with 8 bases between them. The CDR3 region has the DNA TGTGCCAGCAGCCGTCAGGAAAACACTGAAGCTTTCTTT. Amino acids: CASSRQENTEAFF.

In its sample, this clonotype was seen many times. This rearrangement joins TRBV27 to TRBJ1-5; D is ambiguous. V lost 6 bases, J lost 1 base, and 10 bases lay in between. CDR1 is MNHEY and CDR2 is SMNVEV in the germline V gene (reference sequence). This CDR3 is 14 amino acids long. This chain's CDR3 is CASRAAGSNQPQHF. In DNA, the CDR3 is TGTGCCAGCAGAGCGGCGGGGAGCAATCAGCCCCAGCATTTT.

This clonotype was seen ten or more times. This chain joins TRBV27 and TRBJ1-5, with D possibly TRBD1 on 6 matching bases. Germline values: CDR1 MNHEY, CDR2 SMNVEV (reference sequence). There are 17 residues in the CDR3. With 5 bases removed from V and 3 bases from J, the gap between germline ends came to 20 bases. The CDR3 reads CASSPGMGQGINQPQHF. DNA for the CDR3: TGTGCCAGCAGTCCCGGAATGGGGCAGGGGATCAATCAGCCCCAGCATTTT.

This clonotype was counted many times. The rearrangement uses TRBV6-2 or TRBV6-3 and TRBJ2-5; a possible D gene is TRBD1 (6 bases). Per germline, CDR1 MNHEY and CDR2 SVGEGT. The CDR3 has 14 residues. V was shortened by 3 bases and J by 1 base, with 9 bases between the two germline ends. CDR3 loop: CASSYGGLQETQYF. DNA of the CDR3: TGTGCCAGCAGTTATGGGGGCCTCCAAGAGACCCAGTACTTC.

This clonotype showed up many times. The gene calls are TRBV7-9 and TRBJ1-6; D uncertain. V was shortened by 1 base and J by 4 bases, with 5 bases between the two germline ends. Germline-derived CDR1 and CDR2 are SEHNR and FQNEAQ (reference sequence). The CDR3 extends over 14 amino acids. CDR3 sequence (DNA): TGTGCCAGCAGCTTAGACAAGTATAATTCACCCCTCCACTTT. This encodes CASSLDKYNSPLHF.

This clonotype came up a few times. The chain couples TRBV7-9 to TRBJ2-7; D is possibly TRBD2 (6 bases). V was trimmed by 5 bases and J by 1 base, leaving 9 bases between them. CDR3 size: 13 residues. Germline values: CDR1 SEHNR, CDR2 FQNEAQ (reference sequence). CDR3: CASSKEGSYEQYF. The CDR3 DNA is TGTGCCAGCAGCAAGGAGGGTTCCTACGAGCAGTACTTC.

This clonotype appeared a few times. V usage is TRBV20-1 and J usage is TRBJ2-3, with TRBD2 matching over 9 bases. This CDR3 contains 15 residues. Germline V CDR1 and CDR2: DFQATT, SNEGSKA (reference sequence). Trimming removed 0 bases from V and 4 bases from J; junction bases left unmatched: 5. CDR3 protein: CSAREPGLAADTQYF. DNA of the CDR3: TGCAGTGCTAGAGAGCCGGGACTAGCAGCAGATACGCAGTATTTT.

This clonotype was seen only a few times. CDR3 nucleotides: TGCAGCGTTGAAGATCGAGGAGGGGACTATGGCTACACCTTC. Its translation: CSVEDRGGDYGYTF. The V and J genes are TRBV29-1 and TRBJ1-2, with a tentative D call TRBD1 (5 bases). Germline V lookup: CDR1 SQVTM, CDR2 ANQGSEA. CDR3 size: 14 residues. V lost 0 bases, J lost 3 bases, and 11 bases lay in between.

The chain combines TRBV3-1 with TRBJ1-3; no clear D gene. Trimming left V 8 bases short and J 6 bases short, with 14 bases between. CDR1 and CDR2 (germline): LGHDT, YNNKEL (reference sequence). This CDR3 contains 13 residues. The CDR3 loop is CASAANRENTIYF. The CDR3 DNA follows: TGTGCCAGCGCGGCTAATCGTGAAAACACCATATATTTT.

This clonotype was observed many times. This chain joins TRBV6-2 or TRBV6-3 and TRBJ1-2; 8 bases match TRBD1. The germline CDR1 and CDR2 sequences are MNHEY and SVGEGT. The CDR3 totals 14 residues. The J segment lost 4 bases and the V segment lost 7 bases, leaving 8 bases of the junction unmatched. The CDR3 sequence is CASTRTGRGYGYTF. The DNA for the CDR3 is TGTGCCAGCACCCGGACAGGGCGAGGCTATGGCTACACCTTC.

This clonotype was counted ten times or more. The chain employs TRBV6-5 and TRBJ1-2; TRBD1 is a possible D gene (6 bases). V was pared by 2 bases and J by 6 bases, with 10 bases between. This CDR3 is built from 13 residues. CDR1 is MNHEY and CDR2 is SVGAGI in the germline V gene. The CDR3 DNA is TGTGCCAGCAGTTACGCGGGGGCGAATGGCTACACCTTC. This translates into CASSYAGANGYTF.

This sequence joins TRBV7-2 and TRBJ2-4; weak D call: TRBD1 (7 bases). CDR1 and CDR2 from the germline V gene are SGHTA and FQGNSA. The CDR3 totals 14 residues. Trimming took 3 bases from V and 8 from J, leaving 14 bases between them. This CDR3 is CASSFSQGGHIQYF. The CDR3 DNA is TGTGCCAGCAGCTTTTCCCAGGGGGGACACATTCAGTACTTC.

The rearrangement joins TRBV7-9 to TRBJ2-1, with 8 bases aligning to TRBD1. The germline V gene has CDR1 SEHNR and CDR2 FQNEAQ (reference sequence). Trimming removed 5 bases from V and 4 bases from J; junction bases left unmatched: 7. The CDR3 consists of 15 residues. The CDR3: CASSPPGTGYNEQFF. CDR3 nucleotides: TGTGCCAGCAGCCCACCCGGGACAGGTTACAATGAGCAGTTCTTC.

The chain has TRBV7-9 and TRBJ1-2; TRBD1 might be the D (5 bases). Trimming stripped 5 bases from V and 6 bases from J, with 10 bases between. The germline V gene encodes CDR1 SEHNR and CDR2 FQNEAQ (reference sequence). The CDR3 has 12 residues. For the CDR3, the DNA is TGTGCCAGCAGCGCGACAGACGATGGCTACACCTTC. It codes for CASSATDDGYTF.

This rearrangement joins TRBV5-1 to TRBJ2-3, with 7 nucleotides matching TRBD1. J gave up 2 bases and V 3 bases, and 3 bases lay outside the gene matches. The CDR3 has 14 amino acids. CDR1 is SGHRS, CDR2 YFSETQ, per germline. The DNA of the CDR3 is TGCGCCAGCAGCTCGGGACAGTTCACAGATACGCAGTATTTT. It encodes CASSSGQFTDTQYF.

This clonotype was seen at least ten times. The CDR3 DNA reads as TGTGCCACCTACAAACTAGCGGGGGACTCCTACGAGCAGTACTTC. Protein: CATYKLAGDSYEQYF. V usage is TRBV6-2 or TRBV6-3 and J usage is TRBJ2-7, with 11 bases identical to TRBD2. The CDR3 runs to 15 residues. Per the germline V gene, CDR1 is MNHEY and CDR2 is SVGEGT. V was clipped by 10 bases and J by 0 bases; unmatched bases: 8.

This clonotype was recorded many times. In nucleotides, the CDR3 is TGTGCCAGTAGTATAGAGTCAGCAATAGACACCGGGGAGCTGTTTTTT. Protein sequence: CASSIESAIDTGELFF. The chain is built from TRBV19 and TRBJ2-2; D unclear. The CDR3 contains 16 residues. Germline V CDR1 and CDR2: LNHDA, SQIVND (reference sequence). With 0 bases removed from V and 3 bases from J, the gap between germline ends came to 11 bases.

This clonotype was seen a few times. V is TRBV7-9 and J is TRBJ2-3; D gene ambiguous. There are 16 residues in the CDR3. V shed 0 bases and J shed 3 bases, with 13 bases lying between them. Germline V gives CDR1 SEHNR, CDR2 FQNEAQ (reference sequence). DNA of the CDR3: TGTGCCAGCAGCTTAGCGCGAGGCATTGGTACAGATACGCAGTATTTT. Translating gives CASSLARGIGTDTQYF.